The clone carrying this T cell receptor (beta chain) was detected a few times. Its antigen is not identified. Per the authors' pipeline: Clinicopathological groups supplied CDR3 differences that were used to build a distant-metastasis classifier for papillary thyroid cancer. TCRdb re-analyzed the PCR reads through MiXCR. TCRdb, not the authors, supplied the V and J calls. This sample yields roughly 28,000 clones, of which approximately 22% are seen a single time; approximately 39% belongs to the top ten. The data were taken from a study of metastatic and nonmetastatic thyroid tumors. The wider study: Repertoires from malignant and benign thyroid patients were compared across blood and tumor or nodule tissue.

V was cut by 5 bases and J by 1 base, with 8 bases left in between. The CDR3 contains 13 residues. In germline, CDR1 is SNHLY, CDR2 FYNNEI. Study results and limitations: Malignant thyroid tumors reportedly had TCR beta diversity that was significantly higher than in benign nodules, in blood and tumor.

Patients had received no treatment of any kind before thyroid surgery. The material sequenced was blood. This rearrangement joins TRBV2 to TRBJ1-2, with D unresolved. The clonotype originates from a female donor with papillary thyroid cancer or a benign thyroid nodule (not recorded which). Some clones in this sample may be carry-over from other donors' samples. DNA of the CDR3: TGTGCCAGCAGTACCTCGGGTAACTATGGCTACACCTTC. This translates into CASSTSGNYGYTF. The full variable domain, its missing parts supplied by reference TRBV2 and TRBJ1-2, is EPEVTQTPSHQVTQMGQEVILRCVPISNHLYFYWYRQILGQKVEFLVSFYNNEISEKSEIFDDQFSVERPDGSNFTLKIRSTKLEDSAMYFCASSTSGNYGYTFGSGTRLTVV.